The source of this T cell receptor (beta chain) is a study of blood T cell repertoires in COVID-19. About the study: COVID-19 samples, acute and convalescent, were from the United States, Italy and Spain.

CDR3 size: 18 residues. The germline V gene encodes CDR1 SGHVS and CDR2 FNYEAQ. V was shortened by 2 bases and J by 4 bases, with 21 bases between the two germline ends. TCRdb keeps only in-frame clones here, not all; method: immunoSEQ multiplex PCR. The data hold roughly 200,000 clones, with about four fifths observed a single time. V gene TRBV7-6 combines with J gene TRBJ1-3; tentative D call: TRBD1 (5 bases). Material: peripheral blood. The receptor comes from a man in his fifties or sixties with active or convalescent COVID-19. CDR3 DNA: TGTGCCAGCAGCTTATCAGGGCCGGGTTCTGGAACCGGAAACACCATATATTTT. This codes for CASSLSGPGSGTGNTIYF.